The T cell receptor (beta chain) described here comes from a study of T cell responses to AZD1222 COVID-19 vaccine. The study, taken as a whole, reports: It was only a handful of AZD1222 recipients who were seropositive at baseline. The donors showed a predominance of white British ancestry and of females, with possible underestimation of clonal diversity. Two AZD1222 doses significantly raised spike-specific TCR breadth and depth over controls. Repertoire collection took place solely once the T cell response had peaked.

TCRdb's table, derived via immunoSEQ multiplex PCR, lists solely in-frame clones and lacks some. The table includes 35,000 or so clones, 85% to 90% detected once. Trimming took off 2 bases at V and 7 bases at J, with 15 bases between the two ends. The CDR3 is 15 amino acids. Germline CDR1 SNHLY, CDR2 FYNNEI. Concerning this clone: Its antigen is not known.

This clonotype was obtained from an adult in good health. The sample consisted of peripheral blood, taken on day 0 of AZD1222 vaccination. The chain recombines TRBV2 with TRBJ2-4; D might be TRBD2 (7 bases). The CDR3 is CASSELGGPGNIQYF. CDR3 in DNA: TGTGCCAGCAGTGAATTGGGGGGGCCGGGGAACATTCAGTACTTC.